The clone carrying this T cell receptor beta chain was observed a handful of times. Its antigen remains unknown. The CDR3 loop spans 13 amino acids. The ends were cut back, 5 bases at V and 7 bases at J, with 12 bases in the middle. CDR1 SGHVS and CDR2 FNYEAQ come from the germline V gene. The study ran its PCR with 60 Vbeta and 13 Jbeta primers. Some clones are missing from TCRdb's copy, which holds only in-frame ones; the method was immunoSEQ multiplex PCR. Among around 160,000 clones listed, 77% were seen once. This entry is derived from a study of cytomegalovirus exposure and HLA in healthy donors. Study information: Earlier work reported 110 million or so unique TCR beta sequences from about 180 million T cells. Study-wide findings and caveats: TCR beta chain V- and J-gene trimming was linked, in a later analysis, to a missense variant in DCLRE1C. Presence/absence analyses assumed roughly uniform sequencing depth across donors, which may not hold. Most TCR beta V segments were productive about 90% or about 30% of the time in an earlier analysis.

Sequenced material: PBMCs. This receptor was identified in a woman in her thirties or forties in good health and CMV-seropositive. The rearrangement joins TRBV7-6 to TRBJ2-1; a weak D match, TRBD1 (6 bases). In DNA, the CDR3 is TGTGCCAGCAGCGCCGGGACAATTAATGAGCAGTTCTTC. Translating gives CASSAGTINEQFF.